The rows below give T cell receptor beta chains drawn from one sample of a study of T-cell memory formation after mild COVID-19. TCRdb itself ran the 5' RACE reads through MiXCR, one entry per CDR3 protein. The sample lists around 440,000 distinct CDR3 sequences; roughly 18% were seen once. The sample consisted of PBMCs or a T cell subset sorted from them (not recorded which). Every receptor here comes from an adult woman who had mild COVID-19 (a few samples of this study predate the infection). Cell type and time point are not known. The CDR3 runs from the conserved cysteine through the conserved F or W. D genes are given only for firm matches. Some rows have no size entry. The others give once, few or many, or a class for an expanded clone.

v_gene	d_gene	abundance	j_gene	CDR3aa	CDR3nt
TRBV20-1	TRBD2	many	TRBJ2-3	CSARVLAGIRERDTQYF	TGCAGTGCTAGAGTACTAGCGGGAATCAGGGAAAGGGATACGCAGTATTTT
TRBV20-1	TRBD1	-	TRBJ2-7	CSASPGTGGDEQYF	TGCAGTGCTAGCCCCGGGACAGGGGGCGACGAGCAGTACTTC
TRBV4-1	-	-	TRBJ2-1	CASSQNSLHNEQFF	TGCGCCAGCAGCCAAAACTCCCTCCACAATGAGCAGTTCTTC
TRBV12-3/TRBV12-4	TRBD2	few	TRBJ2-2	CASSPGLVTGELFF	TGTGCCAGCAGTCCTGGACTAGTCACCGGGGAGCTGTTTTTT
TRBV11-2	-	-	TRBJ1-6	CASSLYRVEGSPLHF	TGTGCCAGCAGCTTGTACAGGGTAGAAGGATCACCCCTCCACTTT
TRBV5-4	-	-	TRBJ1-4	CASSPGPAGNEKLFF	TGTGCCAGCAGCCCCGGACCGGCGGGTAATGAAAAACTGTTTTTT
TRBV12-3/TRBV12-4	TRBD1	-	TRBJ1-1	CASSLAQGAFMNTEAFF	TGTGCCAGCAGCCTGGCCCAGGGGGCGTTCATGAACACTGAAGCTTTCTTT
TRBV12-3/TRBV12-4	TRBD2	-	TRBJ2-3	CASSTGLAGGRGTDTQYF	TGTGCCAGCAGCACCGGACTAGCGGGAGGAAGGGGCACAGATACGCAGTATTTT
TRBV3-1	-	once	TRBJ1-2	CASSQLADGYTF	TGTGCCAGCAGCCAACTGGCCGACGGCTACACCTTC
TRBV11-1	-	-	TRBJ1-1	CASSPRIQLNTEAFF	TGTGCCAGCAGCCCGAGGATACAGCTGAACACTGAAGCTTTCTTT
TRBV29-1	-	-	TRBJ2-5	CSVHGGLIETQYF	TGCAGCGTCCATGGGGGGCTTATAGAGACCCAGTACTTC
TRBV12-3/TRBV12-4	TRBD2	-	TRBJ2-1	CASRRTSGYNEQFF	TGTGCCAGCAGACGGACTAGCGGGTACAATGAGCAGTTCTTC
TRBV7-2	TRBD1	few	TRBJ2-1	CASSWAGTGGTNEQFF	TGTGCCAGCAGCTGGGCCGGGACAGGGGGAACGAATGAGCAGTTCTTC
TRBV18	-	-	TRBJ2-2	CASSSTGTDLNTGELFF	TGTGCCAGCTCATCAACCGGGACTGACTTAAACACCGGGGAGCTGTTTTTT
TRBV4-3	-	-	TRBJ2-7	CASSQDTTFSYEQYF	TGCGCCAGCAGCCAAGATACGACTTTCTCCTACGAGCAGTACTTC
TRBV27	TRBD2	few	TRBJ2-1	CASSPLAGGKYNEQFF	TGTGCCAGCAGTCCCCTAGCGGGGGGAAAATACAATGAGCAGTTCTTC
TRBV12-3/TRBV12-4	-	many	TRBJ2-1	CASTSSMVPTGDEQFF	TGTGCCAGCACATCGTCAATGGTGCCTACCGGGGATGAGCAGTTCTTC
TRBV5-1	TRBD2	-	TRBJ2-3	CASSLGTSELDTQYF	TGCGCCAGCAGCTTGGGGACTAGCGAGTTAGATACGCAGTATTTT
TRBV20-1	TRBD1	-	TRBJ2-7	CSARTTGTGSVEQYF	TGCAGTGCTAGAACGACCGGGACAGGGTCGGTCGAGCAGTACTTC
TRBV4-2	-	few	TRBJ2-7	CASSQATASGWDEQYF	TGTGCCAGCAGCCAAGCCACGGCCTCCGGGTGGGACGAGCAGTACTTC
TRBV7-3	TRBD2	-	TRBJ2-3	CASSFTGTSGGHTDTQYF	TGTGCCAGCAGCTTCACCGGGACTAGCGGGGGGCACACAGATACGCAGTATTTT
TRBV2	-	-	TRBJ1-6	CASSEARQGHSPLHF	TGTGCCAGCAGTGAAGCAAGGCAGGGACATTCACCCCTCCACTTT
TRBV30	-	-	TRBJ1-5	CAWSVRVSNQPQHF	TGTGCCTGGAGTGTTCGGGTTAGCAATCAGCCCCAGCATTTT
TRBV9	TRBD2	many	TRBJ2-3	CASSPLAGSTDTQYF	TGTGCCAGCAGCCCACTAGCGGGGAGCACAGATACGCAGTATTTT
TRBV5-1	TRBD1	few	TRBJ2-3	CASNRQGVRIDTQYF	TGCGCCAGCAACCGACAGGGAGTAAGGATAGATACGCAGTATTTT
TRBV20-1	-	few	TRBJ2-5	CSARDGQGRETQYF	TGCAGTGCTAGAGACGGTCAGGGAAGGGAGACCCAGTACTTC
TRBV7-2	TRBD1	few	TRBJ2-6	CASSLTGTGTGANVLTF	TGTGCCAGCAGCTTAACCGGGACAGGGACGGGGGCCAACGTCCTGACTTTC
TRBV27	TRBD1	-	TRBJ2-7	CASKGQGVWEQYF	TGTGCCAGCAAAGGGCAGGGGGTGTGGGAGCAGTACTTC
TRBV29-1	-	few	TRBJ2-1	CSVAWGAGTNEQFF	TGCAGCGTTGCTTGGGGGGCAGGAACCAATGAGCAGTTCTTC
TRBV3-1	-	few	TRBJ2-7	CASSEPGTYEQYF	TGTGCCAGCAGCGAGCCGGGGACCTACGAGCAGTACTTC
TRBV3-1	-	-	TRBJ1-2	CASSQGRKYGYTF	TGTGCCAGCAGCCAAGGGCGGAAGTATGGCTACACCTTC
TRBV5-1	-	few	TRBJ2-5	CASSLASGRETQYF	TGCGCCAGCAGCTTGGCCTCAGGGAGAGAGACCCAGTACTTC
TRBV7-4	-	few	TRBJ1-5	CASRSRASSRGNQPQHF	TGTGCCAGCAGATCTCGGGCCTCCTCTCGAGGCAATCAGCCCCAGCATTTT
TRBV18	-	-	TRBJ2-7	CASSGQGKIDEQYF	TGTGCCAGCTCAGGTCAGGGGAAGATCGACGAGCAGTACTTC
TRBV9	TRBD2	-	TRBJ2-3	CASNVGRNQGGDTQYF	TGTGCCAGCAACGTAGGCAGAAATCAGGGAGGGGATACGCAGTATTTT
TRBV20-1	-	-	TRBJ1-5	CSARDNNQPQHF	TGCAGTGCTAGGGACAACAATCAGCCCCAGCATTTT
TRBV20-1	-	-	TRBJ2-4	CSVSFGARNIQYF	TGCAGTGTTTCCTTCGGGGCGCGAAACATTCAGTACTTC
TRBV27	TRBD1	-	TRBJ2-7	CASSPSTGVPYEQYF	TGTGCCAGCAGCCCAAGTACAGGGGTCCCCTACGAGCAGTACTTC
TRBV18	TRBD2	-	TRBJ2-7	CASSPAQLAGNYEQYF	TGTGCCAGCTCACCCGCTCAACTAGCGGGAAACTACGAGCAGTACTTC
TRBV4-1	-	-	TRBJ1-4	CASSVSDRSNEKLFF	TGCGCCAGCAGCGTATCGGACAGAAGTAATGAAAAACTGTTTTTT
TRBV7-2	TRBD2	many	TRBJ2-7	CASSLEAGAAYEQYF	TGTGCCAGCAGCTTAGAGGCGGGAGCGGCTTACGAGCAGTACTTC
TRBV24-1	-	many	TRBJ2-1	CATSDLGPYNEQFF	TGTGCCACCAGTGATTTAGGCCCCTACAATGAGCAGTTCTTC
TRBV19	-	-	TRBJ1-2	CASSVRGTYGYTF	TGTGCCAGTAGTGTACGGGGGACCTATGGCTACACCTTC
TRBV29-1	-	few	TRBJ1-1	CSVTSGTEAFF	TGCAGCGTTACCTCCGGGACAGAAGCTTTCTTT
TRBV20-1	TRBD2	-	TRBJ2-1	CSARDLGSSPGGFF	TGCAGTGCTAGAGATCTTGGCAGCAGCCCGGGGGGATTCTTC
TRBV7-9	-	-	TRBJ2-2	CASSSQRGRENTGELFF	TGTGCCAGCAGCTCCCAGAGGGGCCGAGAAAACACCGGGGAGCTGTTTTTT
TRBV12-3/TRBV12-4	TRBD2	many	TRBJ2-1	CASSLDLGEGFF	TGTGCCAGCAGTCTAGACCTAGGGGAGGGATTCTTC
TRBV7-2	TRBD1	-	TRBJ1-5	CASSSRQGSNQPQHF	TGTGCCAGCAGCTCCAGACAGGGTAGCAATCAGCCCCAGCATTTT
TRBV30	-	few	TRBJ2-2	CAWSGGLTGELFF	TGTGCCTGGAGTGGGGGGCTTACCGGGGAGCTGTTTTTT
TRBV24-1	-	-	TRBJ2-7	CATSDLPGEQYF	TGTGCCACCAGTGATCTTCCCGGCGAGCAGTACTTC
TRBV19	-	-	TRBJ2-7	CASGGEQYF	TGTGCCAGCGGAGGCGAGCAGTACTTC
TRBV27	TRBD1	-	TRBJ1-2	CASSFSQGSGGYTF	TGTGCCAGCAGTTTCTCACAGGGGAGCGGGGGCTACACCTTC
TRBV9	TRBD2	few	TRBJ2-5	CASSVETSGGVETQYF	TGTGCCAGCAGCGTAGAAACTAGCGGAGGTGTAGAGACCCAGTACTTC
TRBV12-3/TRBV12-4	TRBD1	-	TRBJ2-5	CASSGTVETQYF	TGTGCCAGCAGCGGGACAGTAGAGACCCAGTACTTC
TRBV10-2	TRBD2	few	TRBJ2-5	CASRRTSGNKETQYF	TGCGCCAGCAGAAGGACTAGCGGGAACAAAGAGACCCAGTACTTC
TRBV30	-	-	TRBJ1-1	CAWQDRNTEAFF	TGTGCCTGGCAGGACAGGAACACTGAAGCTTTCTTT